This T cell receptor (beta chain) was obtained from a study of HIV-infected patients and healthy controls. This clonotype has at least ten counts. Its antigen is undetermined. No cell fractionation was done, so the repertoire covers all unsorted peripheral blood T cells. Deletions cut 1 base from V and 2 bases from J, with 10 bases between. Germline V gives CDR1 LGHDT, CDR2 YNNKEL (reference sequence). The CDR3 has 15 residues. cDNA was made from approximately 500 ng RNA using alpha and beta constant primers. Alpha and beta chain libraries were made separately by chain-specific third strand synthesis with multiplexing indices. TCRdb called the 5' RACE reads again in MiXCR, with one record for every CDR3 protein. The sample holds about 15,000 distinct CDR3 sequences, under 9.5% seen once. Study conclusions and caveats: HIV-infected patients shared fewer CDR3 sequences between individuals than healthy controls. Mean usage of eight alpha and eight beta V genes differed significantly in HIV-infected patients versus controls.

Material for sequencing was blood. This receptor was taken from an adult in good health. The chain links TRBV3-1 to TRBJ2-3; D is possibly TRBD1 or TRBD2 (5 bases each). In nucleotides, the CDR3 is TGTGCCAGCAGCCAAGCGGGACCATTCACAGATACGCAGTATTTT. Its translation is CASSQAGPFTDTQYF.